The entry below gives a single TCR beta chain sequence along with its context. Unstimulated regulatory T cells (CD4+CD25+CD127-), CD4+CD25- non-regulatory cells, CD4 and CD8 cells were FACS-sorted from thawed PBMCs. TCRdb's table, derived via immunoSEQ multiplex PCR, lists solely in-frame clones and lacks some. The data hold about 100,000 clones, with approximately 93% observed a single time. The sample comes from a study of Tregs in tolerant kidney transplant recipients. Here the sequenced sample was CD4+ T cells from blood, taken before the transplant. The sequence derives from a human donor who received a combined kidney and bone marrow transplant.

The CDR3 DNA sequence: TGTGCCAGCAGCTTACCCCGGGACAGATACACAGATACGCAGTATTTT. Encoded protein: CASSLPRDRYTDTQYF. This chain links TRBV5-6 with TRBJ2-3, with TRBD1 matching 7 bases. Germline V lookup: CDR1 SGHDT, CDR2 YYEEEE. Germline trimming cut 2 bases from V and 2 bases from J; bases unmatched to any gene: 8. The CDR3 extends over 16 amino acids.